This TCR beta chain was recorded in a study of blood T cell repertoires in COVID-19. Study-level background: Researchers got acute and convalescent COVID-19 samples from the United States, Italy and Spain. Sources were T cells, B-cell-depleted T cells, or PBMCs; the material itself was cDNA or gDNA.

This CDR3 comprises 18 residues. The germline V gene encodes CDR1 SEHNR and CDR2 FQNEAQ (reference sequence). Trimming took 6 bases from V and 4 from J; bases not matched to a gene: 15. Per the authors' pipeline: Amplifying reference gene primers gave estimates of nucleated cell counts. Sequenced by immunoSEQ multiplex PCR; TCRdb stores in-frame clones only, minus some. V, J and clone size are taken as reported in that table, and D and trimming were inferred from the DNA itself. Of some 96,000 clones listed, roughly 90% are singletons. Material for sequencing was peripheral blood. J is TRBJ2-2 and V is TRBV7-9; 9 bases align to TRBD1. This receptor was identified in a man aged 80 or over with acute or convalescent COVID-19. The CDR3 here is CASSPPTPGTGITGELFF. The CDR3 DNA follows: TGTGCCAGCAGTCCACCCACCCCCGGGACAGGGATCACCGGGGAGCTGTTTTTT.